A single T cell receptor beta chain is shown here with its context. The antigen is unknown. The donors gave bone marrow, and they were healthy. The record originates from a study of cytomegalovirus exposure and HLA in healthy donors. Regarding the study as a whole: Being productive about 87% or about 30% of the time was typical of most TCR beta V segments in an earlier analysis. V- and J-gene trimming of TCR beta was linked (in a later analysis) to a missense DCLRE1C variant.

V dropped 7 bases and J dropped 4; count of bases not matched to a gene: 11. CDR1 is MNHEY, CDR2 SMNVEV, per germline (reference sequence). This CDR3 region has 16 residues. PCR involved 60 Vbeta and 13 Jbeta primers. The repertoire was sequenced with immunoSEQ multiplex PCR; TCRdb's copy has only in-frame clones and lacks some. In the table there are some 90,000 clones, about 66% of which are singletons. The sample was PBMCs. The chain is built from TRBV27 and TRBJ1-5, with TRBD1 matching 9 bases. The receptor was isolated from a boy between 10 and 17 years old in good health and CMV-seropositive. The CDR3 DNA follows: TGTGCCAGCAAGATGGACGGGACAGGGATGAATCAGCCCCAGCATTTT. It yields the protein CASKMDGTGMNQPQHF.